This T cell receptor beta chain was profiled in a study of CXCR3-negative and CXCR3-positive naive CD8 T cells (dated by TCRdb to the late 2010s). Broadly, across the study: Around 140 million TRB reads were obtained in total, roughly 1.5 +/- 0.3 million reads per library. Diversity and physicochemical repertoire analyses were performed on around 10 donors pooled from two independent experiments. The TRBV-TRBJ cluster analysis covered naive subsets from about five donors and memory cells from 3 donors.

Findings and caveats that apply to the study as a whole: CXCR3 expression partially decreased after cryopreservation, so most assays used freshly isolated PBMCs. Repertoire diversity was comparably high in both naive subsets but much lower in memory CD8+ T cells. Similar TRBV-TRBJ usage was shown by naive CXCR3-negative and CXCR3-positive cells from the same donor, whereas distinct patterns were shown by memory cells. Surface CD5, linked to self-reactivity in mice, was comparable between naive subsets; TCR interaction strength was therefore also inferred from TRB CDR3 physicochemical properties. Compared with CXCR3-negative naive cells, CXCR3-positive naive cells had TRB CDR3s with higher hydrophobicity (lower Kidera factor 4), lower energy, and higher strength and volume indices.

For sequencing, a NextSeq 550 was employed. The Human TCR Profiling Kit (MiLaboratory) was used to prepare UMI-labeled 5' RACE TRB cDNA libraries. cDNA synthesis used the entire amount of extracted RNA, and PCR amplification then used the entire amount of cDNA produced. Libraries were prepared in parallel using an identical number of PCR cycles. The authors processed their data as follows. With a minimum of two reads required per UMI, MIGEC and MiXCR pulled out about 53,000 +/- 10,000 unique UMI-labeled TRB cDNA molecules from each library. On average, each library contained roughly 40,000 +/- 10,000 functional in-frame TRB CDR3 nucleotide clonotypes without stop codons. Diversity metrics, including normalized Shannon-Wiener and Chao1, were computed in VDJtools after downsampling to 5000 UMI-labeled TRB molecules per sample. For the central five CDR3 residues, VDJtools calculated physicochemical properties weighted by clonotype size, namely interaction energy, strength, volume and Kidera factor 4. The reads, reprocessed by TCRdb, yield one row per CDR3 protein sequence and no DNA. The V and J calls here are based on TCRdb, not the publication. The record for this sample contains roughly 120,000 distinct CDR3 sequences. The ten largest clonotypes hold 0.5% to 0.7% of the sample.

A note on this clonotype: What this receptor recognizes is not known.

Counted from cysteine to phenylalanine, this CDR3 has 14 amino acids. No DNA is listed. The germline V gene yields SQVTM for CDR1 and ANQGSEA for CDR2. Each CD8+ T cell subset was flow-sorted in triplicate, with fewer than 350,000 cells per subset placed directly into RLT lysis buffer. Naive CD8+ T cells were defined stringently as CD45RO-CCR7+CD27+CD95- to exclude memory contaminants. Standard density gradient centrifugation was used to isolate peripheral blood mononuclear cells from buffy coats. A FACSAria III was used to flow-sort naive CXCR3-negative and CXCR3-positive CD8+ T cells. Total RNA was extracted from sorted cells using an RNeasy Mini Kit.

Sequenced: naive CXCR3+ CD8+ T cells from blood. Sample cell subset or site, as interpreted from the label and publication: CD45RO-CCR7+CD27+CD95- naive CD8+ T cells expressing CXCR3 (TNR3+). Rearrangement joined TRBV29-1 to TRBJ2-1; TCRdb's D gene call, TRBD2, goes unchecked for lack of DNA. This receptor was obtained from a human donor in good health. Some clones in this sample may be carry-over from other donors' samples. The CDR3 reads as follows: CSVGELGSYNEQFF.